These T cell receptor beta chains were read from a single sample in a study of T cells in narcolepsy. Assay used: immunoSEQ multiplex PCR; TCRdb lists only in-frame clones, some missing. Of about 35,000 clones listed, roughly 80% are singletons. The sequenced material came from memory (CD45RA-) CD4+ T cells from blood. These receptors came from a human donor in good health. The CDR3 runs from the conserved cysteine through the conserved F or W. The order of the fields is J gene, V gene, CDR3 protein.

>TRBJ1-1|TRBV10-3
CAIRREGAIWTEAFF
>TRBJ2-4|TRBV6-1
CASSVTGTKNIQYF
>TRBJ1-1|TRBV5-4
CASSVYSGGGTEAFF
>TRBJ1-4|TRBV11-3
CASSSREKLFF
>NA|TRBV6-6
CASSYGTPYEQYF
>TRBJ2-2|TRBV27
CASSLLAGELFF
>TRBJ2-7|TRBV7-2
CASRMDASSYEQYF
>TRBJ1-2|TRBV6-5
CASSLTENYGYTF
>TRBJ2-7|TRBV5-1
CASSLDRYEQYF
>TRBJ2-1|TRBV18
CASSPSGSQQYEQFF
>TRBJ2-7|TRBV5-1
CASSRGADYEQYF
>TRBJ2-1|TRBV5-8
CASNKQGVSYNEQFF
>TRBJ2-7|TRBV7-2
CASSSPRQGAVVYEQYF
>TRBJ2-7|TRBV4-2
CASSLPGLASYEQYF
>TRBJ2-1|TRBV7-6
CASSLGVTAGASYNEQFF
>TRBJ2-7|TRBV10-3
CAISSETHTYEQYF
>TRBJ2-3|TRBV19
CGGRDSYWHFTDTQYF
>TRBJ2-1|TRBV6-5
CASSLAGGEQFF
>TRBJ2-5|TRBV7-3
CASSLGTRETQYF
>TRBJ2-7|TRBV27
CASSFTGTFSEQYF
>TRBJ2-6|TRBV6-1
CASSEWGSGANVLTF
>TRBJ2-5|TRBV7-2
CASSKRDGQETQYF
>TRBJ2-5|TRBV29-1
CSGGVRREGQETQYF
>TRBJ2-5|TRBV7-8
CASSSETSGQETQYF
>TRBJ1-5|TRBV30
CAWWPTGGRDQPQHF
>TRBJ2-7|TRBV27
CASSTSGDEQYF
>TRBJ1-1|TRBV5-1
CASSLGNGDTEAFF
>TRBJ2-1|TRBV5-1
CASSLTGTSGYNEQFF
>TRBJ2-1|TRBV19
CASSIIAGYNEQFF
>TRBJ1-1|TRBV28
CASRALDLRQGRTEAFF
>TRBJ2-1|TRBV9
CASSVVAGGPEQFF
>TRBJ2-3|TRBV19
CASSISGPTDTQYF
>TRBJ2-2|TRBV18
CASSFSANTGELFF
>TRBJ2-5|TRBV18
CASSQELKETQYF
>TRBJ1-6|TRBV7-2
CASSLEGRGNSPLHF